This T cell receptor (beta chain) was found in a study of cytomegalovirus exposure and HLA in healthy donors. This PCR relied on a set of 60 Vbeta primers and 13 Jbeta primers. Produced via immunoSEQ multiplex PCR; TCRdb's table is partial and in-frame only. The sample consists of approximately 150,000 clones, approximately 77% of them appearing once. Germline V gene sequence: CDR1 SGDLS, CDR2 YYNGEE. CDR3 length equals 15 residues. With 3 bases clipped from V and 6 bases from J, the junction kept 11 bases outside the gene matches. Study-wide results and caveats: DRB1 had the most TCR associations and HLA-C the fewest, a later analysis found, with rates varying by HLA locus.

As concerns this clone: Antigen unknown.

The chain recombines TRBV9 with TRBJ1-1; 7 nucleotides match TRBD1. This sequence originates from a male donor in good health and CMV-seropositive. The specimen was PBMCs. The CDR3 loop is CASSAVDRAVPEAFF. The CDR3 DNA reads as TGTGCCAGCAGCGCAGTCGACAGGGCTGTCCCTGAAGCTTTCTTT.